The 24 T cell receptor beta chains presented below share a single source sample, sequenced in a study of human T cells and chemical hapten exposure. Time point meaning: patch test 3, about 24 weeks after DPC sensitization. Treatment noted: therapeutic diphenylcyclopropenone sensitization with weekly scalp DPC. TCRdb re-called the RACE reads through MiXCR, storing one row per CDR3 protein. Here the sample spans over 80,000 distinct CDR3 sequences, approximately 10% being singletons. The specimen was whole blood, collected in connection with sensitization to the hapten diphenylcyclopropenone (DPC). These receptors originate from a woman in her thirties with alopecia areata. Some clones in this sample may be carry-over from other donors' samples.

In this sample, this clonotype turned up many times. The chain has TRBV4-1 and TRBJ2-1; no reliable D call. CDR3 length equals 20 residues. The germline gives CDR1 MGHRA, CDR2 YSYEKL. V gave up 2 bases and J gave up 6 bases, with 29 bases separating them. Written as DNA, the CDR3 is TGCGCCAGCAGCCAACAGACTTCCCCACCCCCAACCTGGGCCCCCAATGAGCAGTTCTTC. It specifies CASSQQTSPPPTWAPNEQFF.

This clonotype turned up a few times. This rearrangement joins TRBV28 to TRBJ1-1; D gene unclear. V lost 9 bases and J lost 0, with 5 bases in between. The CDR3 loop spans 11 amino acids. Germline loops: CDR1 MDHEN, CDR2 SYDVKM. CDR3 loop: CASYLNTEAFF. The CDR3 nucleotides read TGTGCCAGTTACCTGAACACTGAAGCTTTCTTT.

Many counts were recorded for this clonotype. The J gene is TRBJ1-5, the V gene TRBV27; 12 bases are shared with TRBD1. J gave up 0 bases and V 4 bases, and 10 bases lay outside the gene matches. The CDR3 is 19 residues long. The germline CDR1 and CDR2 sequences are MNHEY and SMNVEV (reference sequence). The DNA for the CDR3 is TGTGCCAGCAGTTCGCTCCGGGACAGGGGGCTGGTTAGCAATCAGCCCCAGCATTTT. As protein: CASSSLRDRGLVSNQPQHF.

This clonotype was seen at least ten times. V usage is TRBV4-1 and J usage is TRBJ2-5, with D perhaps matching TRBD1 or TRBD2 (5 bases each). The germline V gene has CDR1 MGHRA and CDR2 YSYEKL. This CDR3 region has 15 residues. Deletions cut 0 bases from V and 4 bases from J, with 12 bases between. The CDR3, as DNA: TGCGCCAGCAGCCAAGACAGGTTAGGGACAGAGACCCAGTACTTC. It translates to CASSQDRLGTETQYF.

The rearrangement uses TRBV7-2 and TRBJ2-1; D is ambiguous. CDR1 is SGHTA and CDR2 is FQGNSA in the germline V gene. The CDR3 is 15 residues long. The ends were cut back, 7 bases at V and 0 bases at J, with 13 bases in the middle. The CDR3 protein is CASTPSASSYNEQFF. The CDR3 DNA reads as TGTGCCAGCACTCCCTCCGCAAGCTCCTACAATGAGCAGTTCTTC. The complete variable domain, with remaining parts taken from reference TRBV7-2 and TRBJ2-1, reads GAGVSQSPSNKVTEKGKDVELRCDPISGHTALYWYRQSLGQGLEFLIYFQGNSAPDKSGLPSDRFSAERTGGSVSTLTIQRTQQEDSAVYLCASTPSASSYNEQFFGPGTRLTVL.

There are many counts of this clonotype. The CDR3 spells CAWSRGREDTGELFF. The CDR3 DNA reads as TGTGCCTGGAGTAGAGGTCGGGAGGACACCGGGGAGCTGTTTTTT. This chain connects TRBV30 to TRBJ2-2; 7 nucleotides align to TRBD2. V was clipped by 2 bases and J by 3 bases; unmatched bases: 6. Looked up from germline, CDR1 is GTSNPN and CDR2 is SVGIG (reference sequence). The CDR3 contains 15 residues. The variable domain in full, with the rest retrieved from reference TRBV30 and TRBJ2-2, is SQTIHQWPATLVQPVGSPLSLECTVEGTSNPNLYWYRQAAGRGLQLLFYSVGIGQISSEVPQNLSASRPQDRQFILSSKKLLLSDSGFYLCAWSRGREDTGELFFGEGSRLTVL.

J is TRBJ2-7 and V is TRBV7-9, with TRBD1 identical over 9 bases. V shed 5 bases, J shed 3 bases, and the junction held 5 bases outside the gene matches. The CDR3 length is 14 residues. Germline V gene lookup returns CDR1 SEHNR and CDR2 FQNEAQ (reference sequence). This CDR3 is CASSTGQGGYEQYF. CDR3 coding DNA: TGTGCCAGCAGCACGGGACAGGGCGGCTACGAGCAGTACTTC.

A few counts support this clonotype. V is TRBV4-3 and J is TRBJ2-3, with TRBD2 identical over 10 bases. With V trimmed by 0 bases and J by 8 bases, 11 bases remained unmatched. The CDR3 runs to 17 residues. CDR1 is LGHNA and CDR2 is YSLEER in the germline V gene. CDR3 loop: CASSQDLRTSGLGTQYF. DNA for the CDR3: TGCGCCAGCAGCCAAGACTTAAGGACTAGCGGCCTAGGTACGCAGTATTTT.

This clonotype was counted ten times or more. The chain links TRBV12-3 or TRBV12-4 to TRBJ1-2; maybe TRBD1 (5 bases). Trimming left V 3 bases short and J 1 base short, with 9 bases between. This CDR3 region has 14 residues. CDR3 amino acids: CASSFAGDNYGYTF. Here the CDR3 DNA reads TGTGCCAGCAGTTTCGCGGGGGATAACTATGGCTACACCTTC.

This clonotype came up a few times. The CDR3 region is CASSLGGTDLNTEAFF. DNA for the CDR3: TGTGCCAGCTCATTAGGCGGGACAGACCTGAACACTGAAGCTTTCTTT. This chain uses TRBV18 with TRBJ1-1, with 7 bases lining up with TRBD1. This CDR3 contains 16 residues. Looked up from germline, CDR1 is KGHSH and CDR2 is LQKENI. V was pared by 5 bases and J by 0 bases, with 9 bases of the junction left unmatched.

This clonotype was detected a few times. The rearrangement uses TRBV20-1 and TRBJ2-1; D remains unclear. Trimming shortened V by 6 bases and J by 5 bases, and 8 bases separated the two germline ends. The CDR3 contains 11 residues. Per germline, CDR1 DFQATT and CDR2 SNEGSKA (reference sequence). CDR3: CSAPNNNEQFF. In nucleotides, the CDR3 is TGCAGTGCCCCGAATAACAATGAGCAGTTCTTC.

This clonotype was seen more than once but under ten times. The V and J genes are TRBV9 and TRBJ2-1; no clear D. The CDR3 length is 15 residues. V lost 1 base, J lost 0 bases, and 8 bases lay in between. Germline values: CDR1 SGDLS, CDR2 YYNGEE. Written as DNA, the CDR3 is TGTGCCAGCAGCGTATCGTCGGGCTCCTACAATGAGCAGTTCTTC. This codes for CASSVSSGSYNEQFF.

Comments on this clonotype: A much larger clone is a single base away; this may be a read error. This sequence joins TRBV20-1 and TRBJ2-3; 8 bases agree with TRBD2. Germline loops: CDR1 DFQATT, CDR2 SNEGSKA (reference sequence). CDR3 size: 14 residues. J lost 1 base, V lost 3 bases, and 3 bases had no gene match. In DNA, the CDR3 is TGCAGTGCTAGGGATAGCGGGGGCACAGATACGCAGTATTTT. As protein: CSARDSGGTDTQYF.

The chain joins TRBV3-1 to TRBJ2-7, with D unclear. CDR1 and CDR2 (germline): LGHDT, YNNKEL (reference sequence). Between the trimmed V and J ends, which lost 0 bases and 0 bases, there was a span of 12 bases. The CDR3 runs to 16 residues. The DNA for the CDR3 is TGTGCCAGCAGCCAAGACGGCTCGCGGAGCTCCTACGAGCAGTACTTC. This encodes CASSQDGSRSSYEQYF.

A few counts support this clonotype. This chain uses TRBV19 with TRBJ2-1, with D perhaps TRBD1 (5 bases). Germline values: CDR1 LNHDA, CDR2 SQIVND (reference sequence). The germline V and J ends were trimmed by 8 bases and 4 bases, with 21 bases remaining between them. The CDR3 is 16 residues long. The CDR3 reads CASEGMGQGLYNEQFF. DNA of the CDR3: TGTGCCAGTGAAGGGATGGGGCAGGGCCTATACAATGAGCAGTTCTTC.

The table lists this clonotype with many counts. The chain links TRBV6-4 to TRBJ2-1, with D tentatively TRBD2 (6 bases). The V gene's germline CDR1 is MRHNA and CDR2 SNTAGT. Between the trimmed V and J ends, which lost 4 bases and 5 bases, there was a span of 15 bases. The CDR3 sequence is 15 residues long. The CDR3 DNA reads as TGTGCCAGCAGTGCCGCACCTGGGGGGAACAATGAGCAGTTCTTC. Translating it yields CASSAAPGGNNEQFF.

There are many counts of this clonotype. The chain couples TRBV28 to TRBJ2-7, with a weak D call TRBD2 (7 bases). The CDR3 contains 14 residues. The V end was cut by 1 base, the J end by 2 bases, with 9 bases between. Germline CDR1 and CDR2: MDHEN and SYDVKM. CDR3 residues: CASSLLGGAYEQYF. CDR3 DNA: TGTGCCAGCAGTTTATTAGGGGGGGCCTACGAGCAGTACTTC.

The chain links TRBV20-1 to TRBJ2-7, with D possibly being TRBD1 (5 bases). Germline CDR1 DFQATT, CDR2 SNEGSKA (reference sequence). V was trimmed by 6 bases and J by 2 bases, leaving 14 bases between them. This CDR3 contains 13 residues. The DNA for the CDR3 is TGCAGTGCCCAAACAGGTTTTCCCTACGAGCAGTACTTC. Its translation: CSAQTGFPYEQYF.

The V call is TRBV6-5, the J call TRBJ2-7; 7 nucleotides line up with TRBD1. This CDR3 has 18 residues. The germline CDR1 and CDR2 sequences are MNHEY and SVGAGI. The V and J ends lost 0 bases and 2 bases, in that order; junction bases with no gene match: 13. In nucleotides, the CDR3 is TGTGCCAGCAGTTACTCGCCAATCACGGGACAGATCACCTACGAGCAGTACTTC. Residues: CASSYSPITGQITYEQYF.

V is TRBV5-1 and J is TRBJ1-6; D is perhaps TRBD1 (5 bases). Germline CDR1 and CDR2: SGHRS and YFSETQ. Deletions cut 4 bases from V and 2 bases from J, with 10 bases between. The CDR3 contains 15 residues. The CDR3 protein is CASSADSPYNSPLHF. Written as DNA, the CDR3 is TGCGCCAGCAGCGCCGACAGCCCCTATAATTCACCCCTCCACTTT.

The gene calls are TRBV5-1 and TRBJ2-4; 10 positions agree with TRBD1. CDR3 length: 16 residues. Unmatched junction bases numbered 8, after V lost 0 bases and J lost 8 bases. Germline V lookup: CDR1 SGHRS, CDR2 YFSETQ. The CDR3 is CASSLGVGQGIDIQYF. In DNA, the CDR3 is TGCGCCAGCAGCTTGGGAGTGGGACAGGGGATTGACATTCAGTACTTC.

CDR3 sequence: CASSARGSETQYF. The CDR3 bases are TGTGCCAGCAGTGCCAGGGGGTCCGAGACGCAGTATTTT. The chain couples TRBV6-1 to TRBJ2-3, with 7 bases that match TRBD1. Germline assignment: CDR1 MNHNS and CDR2 SASEGT. CDR3 length: 13 amino acids. V lost 4 bases to trimming and J lost 9 bases; unmatched junction nucleotides: 7.

This clonotype was observed a handful of times. This chain connects TRBV2 to TRBJ2-4, with D unresolved. The germline V gene has CDR1 SNHLY and CDR2 FYNNEI. CDR3 size: 13 residues. V was pared by 3 bases and J by 8 bases, with 11 bases between. CDR3 sequence reads: CASSDGPADIQYF. CDR3 nucleotide sequence: TGTGCCAGCAGTGATGGGCCGGCGGACATTCAGTACTTC.

The CDR3 DNA sequence: TGTGCCAGCAGCCTATCGGTAAACACCATATATTTT. This gives the protein CASSLSVNTIYF. The V and J genes are TRBV3-1 and TRBJ1-3, with no clear D. The CDR3 has 12 amino acids. V lost 4 bases to trimming and J lost 6 bases, with 7 bases between them. Germline CDR1 and CDR2: LGHDT and YNNKEL (reference sequence).